The 23 T cell receptor beta chains given below trace back to one sample, sequenced in a study of identical twins. TCRdb re-called the 5' RACE reads through MiXCR, storing one row per CDR3 protein. The sample holds 200,000 to 300,000 distinct CDR3 sequences; 6% to 8% are singletons and the top ten take about 5.8%. These data were likewise used in another study, on yellow fever vaccine responses in identical twins.

The material sequenced was CD8+ T cells sorted from blood. All receptors come from a woman younger than 30 in good health.

This clonotype appeared a few times. CDR3 nucleotide sequence: TGCGCCAGCAGCGGGGACCTCTATGGCTACACCTTC. It encodes CASSGDLYGYTF. This chain uses TRBV4-1 with TRBJ1-2; D is possibly TRBD1 (5 bases). The CDR3 is 12 amino acids. CDR1 MGHRA and CDR2 YSYEKL come from the germline V gene. The V end lost 5 bases, the J end lost 4 bases, and 8 bases lay between the germline ends.

The CDR3 nucleotides are TGCGCCAGCAGCCAAGATCAGCGCAGCTCTGGGGCCAACGTCCTGACTTTC. It specifies CASSQDQRSSGANVLTF. This sequence joins TRBV4-1 and TRBJ2-6; D uncertain. Germline CDR1 MGHRA, CDR2 YSYEKL. This CDR3 spans 17 amino acids. The V gene lost 0 bases and the J gene lost 0 bases, with 9 bases spanning the gap.

In its sample, this clonotype was seen once. The genes are TRBV6-5 and TRBJ2-2; D ambiguous. The CDR3 spans 16 residues. Germline V CDR1 and CDR2: MNHEY, SVGAGI. Trimming stripped 0 bases from V and 3 bases from J, with 11 bases between. CDR3 DNA: TGTGCCAGCAGTTACTCGAACAGTATCTACACCGGGGAGCTGTTTTTT. Protein: CASSYSNSIYTGELFF.

This clonotype was seen ten or more times. The J gene is TRBJ2-1, the V gene TRBV5-1; either TRBD1 or TRBD2 may fit D (6 bases each). The V and J ends lost 7 bases and 5 bases respectively, with 25 bases between them. The CDR3 covers 17 residues. CDR1 is SGHRS and CDR2 is YFSETQ in the germline V gene. The CDR3 DNA reads as TGCGCCAGCCAAAGACTAGGGTGGGACAACAACGACAATGAGCAGTTCTTC. It translates to CASQRLGWDNNDNEQFF.

The V and J genes are TRBV5-5 and TRBJ2-7, with 7 bases that match TRBD1. The CDR3 spans 15 residues. The junction had 8 bases not matched to a gene; V was cut back by 4 bases and J by 1 base. Germline V lookup: CDR1 SGHKS, CDR2 YYEKEE (reference sequence). The CDR3 loop reads CASSPTGDASYEQYV. The CDR3 bases are TGTGCCAGCAGCCCCACAGGGGATGCGTCCTACGAGCAGTACGTC.

This clonotype was seen repeatedly, ten times or more. V is TRBV5-6 and J is TRBJ2-7; D gene ambiguous. There are 12 residues in the CDR3. CDR1 and CDR2 (germline): SGHDT, YYEEEE. The V end lost 0 bases, the J end lost 3 bases, and 4 bases lay between the germline ends. The CDR3 is CASSLEGYEQYF. The CDR3 bases are TGTGCCAGCAGCTTGGAAGGCTACGAGCAGTACTTC.

The chain couples TRBV20-1 to TRBJ1-2, with no clear D. The V gene's germline CDR1 is DFQATT and CDR2 SNEGSKA (reference sequence). V was clipped by 0 bases and J by 2 bases, with 13 bases between them. The CDR3 sequence is 15 residues long. For the CDR3, the DNA is TGCAGTGCTAGAGATTGGTCACCGGGGAACTATGGCTACACCTTC. Its translation is CSARDWSPGNYGYTF.

This clonotype has a count of ten or more. The rearrangement joins TRBV5-4 to TRBJ1-2; 7 bases fit TRBD1. The V and J ends lost 4 bases and 7 bases, in that order; junction bases with no gene match: 16. There are 16 residues in the CDR3. CDR1 is SGHNT, CDR2 YYREEE, per germline (reference sequence). CDR3 region: CASSPGTEPHPAGYTF. The CDR3 bases are TGTGCCAGCAGCCCCGGGACAGAACCCCACCCGGCTGGCTACACCTTC.

V gene TRBV2 combines with J gene TRBJ2-1, with 9 bases fitting TRBD1. The CDR3 extends over 15 amino acids. The ends lost 7 bases at V and 6 bases at J; junction bases unmatched: 10. Germline V gene data show CDR1 as SNHLY and CDR2 as FYNNEI. The CDR3 sequence: CASKLDRGVVNEQFF. For the CDR3, the DNA is TGTGCCAGCAAATTAGACAGGGGGGTGGTCAATGAGCAGTTCTTC.

This clonotype has a count of ten or more. The rearrangement uses TRBV12-3 or TRBV12-4 and TRBJ2-2, with 7 positions matching TRBD2. The CDR3 extends over 15 amino acids. V gave up 5 bases and J gave up 3 bases; unmatched junction bases: 6. CDR3: CASSPSGHYTGELFF. CDR3 bases: TGTGCCAGCAGTCCTAGCGGACATTACACCGGGGAGCTGTTTTTT.

This sequence joins TRBV7-8 and TRBJ2-7; 14 positions agree with TRBD2. With 4 bases clipped from V and 6 bases from J, the junction kept 5 bases outside the gene matches. The CDR3 length is 15 residues. Germline V gives CDR1 SGHVS, CDR2 FQNEAQ. For the CDR3, the DNA is TGTGCCAGCAGCTCGGGACTAGCGGGAGTGGGCGAGCAGTACTTC. Encoded protein: CASSSGLAGVGEQYF.

There are many counts of this clonotype. This chain connects TRBV24-1 to TRBJ2-7; TRBD2 matches at 8 bases. Germline trimming cut 7 bases from V and 0 bases from J; bases unmatched to any gene: 4. CDR1 KGHDR and CDR2 SFDVKD come from the germline V gene. CDR3 length: 14 residues. The chain's CDR3 is CATSESGSSYEQYF. The CDR3 nucleotides read TGTGCCACCAGCGAAAGCGGGAGCTCCTACGAGCAGTACTTC.

The chain is built from TRBV7-9 and TRBJ1-2; D call uncertain. Germline assignment: CDR1 SEHNR and CDR2 FQNEAQ (reference sequence). V lost 4 bases and J 7 bases, leaving 19 bases between the germline ends. The CDR3 is made up of 15 amino acids. As DNA, the CDR3 is TGTGCCAGCAGCTCGCCCCTCATCCCCAGCGCTGGCTACACCTTC. It encodes CASSSPLIPSAGYTF.

The chain combines TRBV10-2 with TRBJ2-3; D not certain. The CDR3 consists of 13 residues. The germline gives CDR1 WSHSY, CDR2 SAAADI. V lost 8 bases and J 2 bases, leaving 11 bases between the germline ends. The CDR3 is CASRRSDTDTQYF. Here the CDR3 DNA reads TGCGCCAGCCGGCGGAGCGACACAGATACGCAGTATTTT.

This clonotype was observed at least ten times. V gene TRBV7-9 combines with J gene TRBJ2-1; the D gene is possibly TRBD2 (5 bases). The CDR3 is 12 amino acids. Between the trimmed V and J ends, which lost 7 bases and 8 bases, there was a span of 12 bases. Germline lookup yields CDR1 SEHNR and CDR2 FQNEAQ (reference sequence). The CDR3 DNA follows: TGTGCCAGCACCAAAGGGAGAGATGAGCAGTTCTTC. It translates to CASTKGRDEQFF. The full variable domain, completed using reference TRBV7-9 and TRBJ2-1, is DTGVSQNPRHKITKRGQNVTFRCDPISEHNRLYWYRQTLGQGPEFLTYFQNEAQLEKSRLLSDRFSAERPKGSFSTLEIQRTEQGDSAMYLCASTKGRDEQFFGPGTRLTVL.

In this sample, this clonotype turned up a few times. This chain connects TRBV14 to TRBJ2-7; a possible D gene is TRBD2 (5 bases). The CDR3 is made up of 18 amino acids. V gave up 0 bases and J gave up 5 bases, with 23 bases separating them. Germline V gene sequence: CDR1 SGHDN, CDR2 FVKESK. DNA of the CDR3: TGTGCCAGCAGCCAAGAGTCCTCCCTAGGACTCGGAAGGGACGAGCAGTACTTC. Its translation: CASSQESSLGLGRDEQYF.

The rearrangement joins TRBV3-1 to TRBJ2-7; unclear D gene. Germline CDR1 LGHDT, CDR2 YNNKEL (reference sequence). Trimming stripped 0 bases from V and 6 bases from J, with 12 bases between. This CDR3 is 14 amino acids long. The CDR3 DNA is TGTGCCAGCAGCCAAGATGAAGGATTACGCGAGCAGTACTTC. Its protein product is CASSQDEGLREQYF.

The table lists this clonotype with many counts. The chain employs TRBV6-1 and TRBJ1-2, with 7 bases fitting TRBD1. This CDR3 has 14 amino acids. V trimming: 3 bases; J trimming: 4 bases; junction bases outside the gene matches: 5. CDR1 is MNHNS, CDR2 SASEGT, per germline. CDR3 sequence: CASSDQTGIYGYTF. CDR3 DNA sequence: TGTGCCAGCAGTGATCAGACAGGGATCTATGGCTACACCTTC.

This clonotype was counted many times. The V and J genes are TRBV7-9 and TRBJ2-7; maybe TRBD2 (5 bases). Trimming cost V 5 bases and J 3 bases, with 17 bases left between them. The CDR3 extends over 15 amino acids. CDR1 and CDR2 (germline): SEHNR, FQNEAQ (reference sequence). The DNA for the CDR3 is TGTGCCAGCAGCCCTTCTCGAGGGCCGGTCTACGAGCAGTACTTC. This sequence encodes CASSPSRGPVYEQYF.

There are a few counts of this clonotype. CDR3 residues: CATSLVGSGETQYF. DNA of the CDR3: TGTGCCACCAGCCTTGTCGGGAGCGGGGAGACCCAGTACTTC. This rearrangement joins TRBV15 to TRBJ2-5; D might be TRBD2 (6 bases). This CDR3 is built from 14 residues. Germline CDR1 LNHNV, CDR2 YYDKDF (reference sequence). V was pared by 5 bases and J by 5 bases, with 15 bases between. The full variable domain, completed using reference TRBV15 and TRBJ2-5, is DAMVIQNPRYQVTQFGKPVTLSCSQTLNHNVMYWYQQKSSQAPKLLFHYYDKDFNNEADTPDNFQSRRPNTSFCFLDIRSPGLGDTAMYLCATSLVGSGETQYFGPGTRLLVL.

The chain joins TRBV6-5 to TRBJ2-5, with 7 bases matching TRBD1. The trim removed 0 bases at V and 2 bases at J, leaving 6 bases unmatched. CDR1 is MNHEY and CDR2 is SVGAGI in the germline V gene. CDR3 length: 16 residues. CDR3 loop: CASSYSWGTVQETQYF. The CDR3 DNA reads as TGTGCCAGCAGTTACTCGTGGGGGACAGTTCAAGAGACCCAGTACTTC.

This clonotype was observed many times. This chain uses TRBV20-1 with TRBJ2-3; D gene unclear. Germline-derived CDR1 and CDR2 are DFQATT and SNEGSKA (reference sequence). The germline V and J ends were trimmed by 4 bases and 0 bases, with 17 bases remaining between them. The CDR3 sequence is 16 residues long. The CDR3 DNA sequence: TGCAGTGCTACCATCGGCTACCAGTCCAGCACAGATACGCAGTATTTT. This encodes CSATIGYQSSTDTQYF.

V gene TRBV28 combines with J gene TRBJ2-5, with D unclear. Trimming cost V 10 bases and J 6 bases, with 9 bases left between them. The CDR3 consists of 10 residues. Germline loops: CDR1 MDHEN, CDR2 SYDVKM. The CDR3 here is CATSLQTQYF. The CDR3, as DNA: TGTGCCACCTCCTTACAGACCCAGTACTTC.